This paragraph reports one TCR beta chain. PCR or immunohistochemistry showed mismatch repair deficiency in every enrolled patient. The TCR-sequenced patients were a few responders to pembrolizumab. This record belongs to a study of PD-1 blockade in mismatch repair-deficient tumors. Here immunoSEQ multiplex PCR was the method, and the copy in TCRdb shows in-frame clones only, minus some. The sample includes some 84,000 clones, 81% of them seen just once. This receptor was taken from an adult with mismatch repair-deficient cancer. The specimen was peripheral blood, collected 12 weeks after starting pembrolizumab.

The CDR3 coding sequence is TGTGCCAGCAGCCTCTACGGGACAGAAGAGACCCAGTACTTC. It yields the protein CASSLYGTEETQYF. The rearrangement joins TRBV9 to TRBJ2-5, with 7 bases fitting TRBD1. The V and J ends lost 4 bases and 3 bases, in that order; junction bases with no gene match: 6. Germline V gene data show CDR1 as SGDLS and CDR2 as YYNGEE. The CDR3 runs 14 residues.